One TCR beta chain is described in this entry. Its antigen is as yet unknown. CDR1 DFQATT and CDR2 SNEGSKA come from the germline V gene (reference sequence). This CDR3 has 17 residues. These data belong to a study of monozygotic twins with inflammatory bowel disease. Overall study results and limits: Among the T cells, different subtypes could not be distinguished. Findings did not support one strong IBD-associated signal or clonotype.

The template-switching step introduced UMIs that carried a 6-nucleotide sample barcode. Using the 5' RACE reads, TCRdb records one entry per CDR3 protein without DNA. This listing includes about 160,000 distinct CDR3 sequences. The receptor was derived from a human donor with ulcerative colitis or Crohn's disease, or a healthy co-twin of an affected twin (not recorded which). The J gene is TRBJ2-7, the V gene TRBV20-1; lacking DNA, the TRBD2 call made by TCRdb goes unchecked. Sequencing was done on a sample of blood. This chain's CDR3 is CSARDPLEGGGPYEQYF.